One TCR beta chain is described in this entry. The data were taken from a study of blood T cell repertoires in COVID-19. Background on the study: COVID-19 samples from acute and convalescent phases originated in the United States, Italy and Spain. T cells, B-cell-depleted T cells, or PBMCs supplied cDNA or gDNA.

In the authors' workflow: Estimates of nucleated cell counts were drawn from the amplification of reference gene primers. Data came from immunoSEQ multiplex PCR; TCRdb stores just in-frame clones and leaves some out. V, J and clone size were drawn from that table, and D and trimming were deduced from the DNA. The data show 50,000 or so clones, around 85% seen once. V lost 1 base and J 0 bases, leaving 9 bases between the germline ends. The length of the CDR3 is 16 residues. Germline lookup yields CDR1 LGHNT and CDR2 FRNRAP. The chain has TRBV12-5 and TRBJ1-4; D possibly corresponds to TRBD1 (6 bases). The specimen sequenced was peripheral blood. This receptor was obtained from a human donor in a cohort sampled during active COVID-19. The CDR3, as DNA: TGTGCTAGTGGTTTGGGGGACACTCCAACTAATGAAAAACTGTTTTTT. This encodes CASGLGDTPTNEKLFF.